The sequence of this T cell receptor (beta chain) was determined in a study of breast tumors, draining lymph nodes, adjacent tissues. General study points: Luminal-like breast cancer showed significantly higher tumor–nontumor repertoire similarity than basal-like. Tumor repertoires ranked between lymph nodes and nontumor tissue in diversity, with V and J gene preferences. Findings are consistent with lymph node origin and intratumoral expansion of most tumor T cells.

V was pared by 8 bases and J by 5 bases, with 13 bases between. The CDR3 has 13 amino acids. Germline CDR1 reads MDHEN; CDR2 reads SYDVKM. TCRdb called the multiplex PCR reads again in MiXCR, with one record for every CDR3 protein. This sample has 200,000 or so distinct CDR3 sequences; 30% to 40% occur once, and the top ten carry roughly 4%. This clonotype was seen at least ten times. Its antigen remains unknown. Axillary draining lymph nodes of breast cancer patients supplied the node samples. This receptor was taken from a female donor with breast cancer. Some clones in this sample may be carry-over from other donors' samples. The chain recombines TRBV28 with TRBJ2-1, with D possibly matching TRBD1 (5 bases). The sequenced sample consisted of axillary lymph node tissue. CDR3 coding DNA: TGTGCCAGCGGAAGGGGCGGTCACAATGAGCAGTTCTTC. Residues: CASGRGGHNEQFF.